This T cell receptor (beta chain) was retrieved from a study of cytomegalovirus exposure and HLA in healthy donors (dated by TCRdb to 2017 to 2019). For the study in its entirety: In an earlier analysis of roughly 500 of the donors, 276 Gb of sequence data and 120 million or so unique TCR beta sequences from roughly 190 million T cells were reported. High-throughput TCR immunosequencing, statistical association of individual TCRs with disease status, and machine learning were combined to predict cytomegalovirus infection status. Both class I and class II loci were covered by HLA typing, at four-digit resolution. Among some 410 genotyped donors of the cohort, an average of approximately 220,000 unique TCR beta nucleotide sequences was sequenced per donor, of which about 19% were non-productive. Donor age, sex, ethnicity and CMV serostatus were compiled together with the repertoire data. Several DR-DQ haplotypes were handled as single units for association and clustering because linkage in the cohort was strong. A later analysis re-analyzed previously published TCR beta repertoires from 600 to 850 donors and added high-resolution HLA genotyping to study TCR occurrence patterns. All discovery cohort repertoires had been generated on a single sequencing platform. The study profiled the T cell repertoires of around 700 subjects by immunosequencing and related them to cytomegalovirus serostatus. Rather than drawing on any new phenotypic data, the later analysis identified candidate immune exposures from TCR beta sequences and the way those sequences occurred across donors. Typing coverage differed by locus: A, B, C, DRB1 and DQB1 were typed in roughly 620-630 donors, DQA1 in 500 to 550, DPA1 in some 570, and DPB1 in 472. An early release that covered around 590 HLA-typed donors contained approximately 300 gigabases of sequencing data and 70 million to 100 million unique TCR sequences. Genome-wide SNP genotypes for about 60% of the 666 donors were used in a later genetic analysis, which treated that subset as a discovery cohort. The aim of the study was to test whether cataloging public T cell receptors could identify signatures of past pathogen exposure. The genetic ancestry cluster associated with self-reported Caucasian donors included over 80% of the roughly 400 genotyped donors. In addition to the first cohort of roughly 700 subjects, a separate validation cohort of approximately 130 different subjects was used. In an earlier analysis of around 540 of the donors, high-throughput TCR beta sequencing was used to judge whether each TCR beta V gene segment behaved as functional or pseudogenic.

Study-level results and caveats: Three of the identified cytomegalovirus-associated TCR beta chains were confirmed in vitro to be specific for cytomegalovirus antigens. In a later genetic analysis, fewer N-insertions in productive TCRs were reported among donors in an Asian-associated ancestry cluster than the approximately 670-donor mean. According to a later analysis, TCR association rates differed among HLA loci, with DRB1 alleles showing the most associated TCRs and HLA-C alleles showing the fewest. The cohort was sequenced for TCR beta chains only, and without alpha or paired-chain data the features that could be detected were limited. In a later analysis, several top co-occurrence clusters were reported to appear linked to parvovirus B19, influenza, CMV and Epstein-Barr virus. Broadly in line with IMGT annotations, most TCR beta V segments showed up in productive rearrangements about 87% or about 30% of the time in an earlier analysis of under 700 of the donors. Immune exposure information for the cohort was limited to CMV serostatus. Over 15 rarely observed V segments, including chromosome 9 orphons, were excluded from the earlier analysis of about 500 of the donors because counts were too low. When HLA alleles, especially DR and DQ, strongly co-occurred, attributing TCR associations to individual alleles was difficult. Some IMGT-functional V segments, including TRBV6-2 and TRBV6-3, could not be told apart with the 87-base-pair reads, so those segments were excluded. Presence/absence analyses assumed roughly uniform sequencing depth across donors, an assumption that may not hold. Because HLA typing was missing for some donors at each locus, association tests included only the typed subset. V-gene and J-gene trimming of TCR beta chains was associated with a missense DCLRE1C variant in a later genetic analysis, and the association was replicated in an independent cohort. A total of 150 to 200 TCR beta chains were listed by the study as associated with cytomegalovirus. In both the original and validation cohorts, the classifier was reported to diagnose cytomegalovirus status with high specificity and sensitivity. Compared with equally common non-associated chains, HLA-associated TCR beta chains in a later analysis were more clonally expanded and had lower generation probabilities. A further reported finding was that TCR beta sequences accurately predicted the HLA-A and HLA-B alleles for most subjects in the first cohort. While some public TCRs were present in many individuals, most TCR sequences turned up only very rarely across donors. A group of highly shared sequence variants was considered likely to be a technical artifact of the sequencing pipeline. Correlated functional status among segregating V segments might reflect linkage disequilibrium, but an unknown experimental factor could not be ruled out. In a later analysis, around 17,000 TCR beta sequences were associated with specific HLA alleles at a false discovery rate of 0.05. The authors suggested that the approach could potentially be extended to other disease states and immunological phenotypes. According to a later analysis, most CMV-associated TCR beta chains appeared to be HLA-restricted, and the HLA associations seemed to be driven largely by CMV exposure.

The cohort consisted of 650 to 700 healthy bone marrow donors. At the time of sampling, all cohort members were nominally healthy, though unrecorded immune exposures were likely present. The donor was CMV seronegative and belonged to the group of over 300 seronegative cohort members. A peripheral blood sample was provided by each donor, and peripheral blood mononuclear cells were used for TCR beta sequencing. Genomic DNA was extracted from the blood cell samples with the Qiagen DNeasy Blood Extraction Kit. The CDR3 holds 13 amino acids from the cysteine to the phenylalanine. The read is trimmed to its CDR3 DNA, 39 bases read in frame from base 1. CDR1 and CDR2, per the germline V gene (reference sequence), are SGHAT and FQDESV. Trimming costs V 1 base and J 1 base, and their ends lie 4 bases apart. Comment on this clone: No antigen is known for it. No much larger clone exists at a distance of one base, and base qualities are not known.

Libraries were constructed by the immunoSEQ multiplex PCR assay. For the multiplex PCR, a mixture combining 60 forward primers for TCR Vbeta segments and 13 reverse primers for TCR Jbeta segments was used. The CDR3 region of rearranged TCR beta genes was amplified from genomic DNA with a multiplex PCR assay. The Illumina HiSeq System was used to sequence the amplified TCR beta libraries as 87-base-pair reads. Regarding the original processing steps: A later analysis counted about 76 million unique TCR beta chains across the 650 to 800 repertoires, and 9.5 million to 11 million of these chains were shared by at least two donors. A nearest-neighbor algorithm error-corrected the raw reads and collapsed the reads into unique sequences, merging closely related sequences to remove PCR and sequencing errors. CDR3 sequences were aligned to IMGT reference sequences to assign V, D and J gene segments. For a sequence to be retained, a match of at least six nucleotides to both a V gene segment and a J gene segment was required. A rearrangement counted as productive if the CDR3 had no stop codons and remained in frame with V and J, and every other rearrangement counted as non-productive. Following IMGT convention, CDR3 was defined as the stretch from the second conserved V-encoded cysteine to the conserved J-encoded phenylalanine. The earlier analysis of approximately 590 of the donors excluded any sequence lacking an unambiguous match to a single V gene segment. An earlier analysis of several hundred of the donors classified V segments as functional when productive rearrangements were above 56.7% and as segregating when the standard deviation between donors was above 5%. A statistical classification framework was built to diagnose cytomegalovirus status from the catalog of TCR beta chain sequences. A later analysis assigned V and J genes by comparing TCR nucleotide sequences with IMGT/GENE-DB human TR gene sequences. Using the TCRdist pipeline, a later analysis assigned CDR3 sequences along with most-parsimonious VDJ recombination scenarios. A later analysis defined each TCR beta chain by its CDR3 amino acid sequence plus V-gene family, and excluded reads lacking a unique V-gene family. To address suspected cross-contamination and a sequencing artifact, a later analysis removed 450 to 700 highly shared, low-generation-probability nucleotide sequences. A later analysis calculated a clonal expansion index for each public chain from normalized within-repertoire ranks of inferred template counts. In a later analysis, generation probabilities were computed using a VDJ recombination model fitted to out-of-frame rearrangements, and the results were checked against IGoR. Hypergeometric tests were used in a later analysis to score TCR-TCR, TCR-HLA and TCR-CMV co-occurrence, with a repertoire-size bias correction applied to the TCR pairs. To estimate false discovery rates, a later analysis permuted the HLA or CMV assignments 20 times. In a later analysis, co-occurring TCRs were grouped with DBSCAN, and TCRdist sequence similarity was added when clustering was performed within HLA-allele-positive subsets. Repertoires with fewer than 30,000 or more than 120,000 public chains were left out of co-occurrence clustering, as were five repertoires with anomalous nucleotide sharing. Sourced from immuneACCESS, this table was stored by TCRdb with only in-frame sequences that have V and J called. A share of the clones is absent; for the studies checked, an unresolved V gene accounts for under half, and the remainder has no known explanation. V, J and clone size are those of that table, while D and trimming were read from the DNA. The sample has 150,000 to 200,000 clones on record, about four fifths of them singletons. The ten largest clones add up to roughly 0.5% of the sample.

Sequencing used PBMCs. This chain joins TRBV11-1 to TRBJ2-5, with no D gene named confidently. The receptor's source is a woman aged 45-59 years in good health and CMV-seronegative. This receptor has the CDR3 CASSLGSQETQYF. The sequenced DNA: TGTGCCAGCAGCTTAGGGAGCCAAGAGACCCAGTACTTC.